Each of the 25 T cell receptor beta chains below was sequenced from the same sample in a study of T cell responses to AZD1222 COVID-19 vaccine (dated by TCRdb to 2020 to 2022). The sample's time point label, decoded: baseline before first vaccination. Library generation was performed with the immunoSEQ multiplex PCR assay. Drawn from immuneACCESS, this table holds only the in-frame rearrangements with V and J called that TCRdb kept. Clones are partly lost; checked studies trace under half to an unresolved V gene and leave the rest unexplained. The sample table contains tens of thousands of clones; only one count was recorded for 90% of them. Roughly 8.1% of the sample belongs to the ten largest clones. The specimen comprised peripheral blood, sampled on day 0 of AZD1222 vaccination. The receptor source for this set is an adult in good health.

The chain has TRBV15 and TRBJ1-2; 7 bases align to TRBD1. This CDR3 spans 15 amino acids. Germline V gives CDR1 LNHNV, CDR2 YYDKDF (reference sequence). Losses at the gene ends were 0 bases for V and 4 bases for J; bases not matched to a gene: 5. CDR3 sequence (DNA): TGTGCCACCAGCAGAGACCTAGGGGGCTCCTATGGCTACACCTTC. This encodes CATSRDLGGSYGYTF.

CDR3 residues: CASSFRDRATGELFF. The CDR3, as DNA: TGTGCCAGCAGCTTCCGGGACAGGGCCACCGGGGAGCTGTTTTTT. This rearrangement joins TRBV5-4 to TRBJ2-2; 9 nucleotides agree with TRBD1. CDR1 and CDR2 from the germline V gene are SGHNT and YYREEE (reference sequence). CDR3 length equals 15 residues. Losses at the gene ends were 2 bases for V and 4 bases for J; bases not matched to a gene: 3.

The rearrangement uses TRBV7-2 and TRBJ1-2, with 11 bases matching TRBD1. With V trimmed by 4 bases and J by 4 bases, 8 bases remained unmatched. Germline V lookup: CDR1 SGHTA, CDR2 FQGNSA. The CDR3 contains 16 residues. The DNA for the CDR3 is TGTGCCAGCAGCTCCGGGACAGGGGGGCAGATCTATGGCTACACCTTC. Amino acid sequence: CASSSGTGGQIYGYTF.

CDR3 amino acids: CASSYGDRENTEAFF. Here the CDR3 DNA reads TGTGCCAGCAGTTACGGGGACAGGGAAAACACTGAAGCTTTCTTT. The genes are TRBV6-5 and TRBJ1-1; 9 nucleotides align to TRBD1. Per the germline V gene, CDR1 is MNHEY and CDR2 is SVGAGI. This CDR3 contains 15 residues. With V trimmed by 2 bases and J by 2 bases, 3 bases remained unmatched.

V and J are TRBV5-8 and TRBJ2-7, with 7 bases identical to TRBD1. The CDR3 totals 14 residues. V lost 4 bases to trimming and J lost 5 bases; unmatched junction nucleotides: 9. Germline CDR1 is SGHTS and CDR2 is YDEGEE. This chain's CDR3 is CASSNWQGGHEQYF. For the CDR3, the DNA is TGTGCCAGCAGCAATTGGCAAGGGGGCCACGAGCAGTACTTC.

This chain links TRBV10-1 with TRBJ1-1; D gene ambiguous. Germline assignment: CDR1 WNHNN and CDR2 SYGVQD (reference sequence). Trimming shortened V by 6 bases and J by 1 base, and 9 bases separated the two germline ends. This CDR3 contains 13 residues. The chain's CDR3 is CASSSDGNTEAFF. As DNA, the CDR3 is TGCGCCAGCAGCTCCGACGGGAACACTGAAGCTTTCTTT.

This chain connects TRBV6-5 to TRBJ2-3, with D perhaps TRBD2 (7 bases). The CDR3 runs 14 residues. Per the germline V gene, CDR1 is MNHEY and CDR2 is SVGAGI. Trimming took off 5 bases at V and 6 bases at J, with 15 bases between the two ends. This CDR3 reads CASSPRAGADTQYF. The CDR3 nucleotides are TGTGCCAGCAGTCCCCGGGCGGGGGCTGATACGCAGTATTTT.

The chain has TRBV5-6 and TRBJ1-5; D is undetermined. Germline V gene lookup returns CDR1 SGHDT and CDR2 YYEEEE. V was clipped by 1 base and J by 6 bases, with 11 bases between them. The CDR3 totals 14 residues. CDR3 amino acids: CASSLKQYGQPQHF. CDR3 DNA: TGTGCCAGCAGCTTGAAACAATACGGTCAGCCCCAGCATTTT.

The chain joins TRBV25-1 to TRBJ1-3; TRBD1 matches at 10 bases. J gave up 3 bases and V 7 bases, and 3 bases lay outside the gene matches. Per germline, CDR1 MGHDK and CDR2 SYGVNS. CDR3 length equals 14 residues. In nucleotides, the CDR3 is TGTGCCAGCACGGGACAGGGGCGTGGAAACACCATATATTTT. It translates to CASTGQGRGNTIYF.

The genes are TRBV19 and TRBJ2-5, with D perhaps TRBD2 (5 bases). Germline V gives CDR1 LNHDA, CDR2 SQIVND (reference sequence). Trimming took off 3 bases at V and 0 bases at J, with 14 bases between the two ends. This CDR3 contains 16 residues. The CDR3 sequence is CASSMEGLMYQETQYF. The CDR3 coding sequence is TGTGCCAGTAGTATGGAAGGACTTATGTACCAAGAGACCCAGTACTTC.

Here the CDR3 DNA reads TGTGCCATCCACAGGGGACCAGGAAACACCATATATTTT. Its translation: CAIHRGPGNTIYF. The chain carries TRBV10-3 and TRBJ1-3; 7 nucleotides agree with TRBD1. Per the germline V gene, CDR1 is ENHRY and CDR2 is SYGVKD. The V and J ends lost 8 bases and 4 bases, in that order; junction bases with no gene match: 5. The CDR3 is 13 residues long.

This rearrangement joins TRBV6-5 to TRBJ1-1, with D uncertain. V lost 4 bases and J 0 bases, leaving 6 bases between the germline ends. In germline, CDR1 is MNHEY, CDR2 SVGAGI. This CDR3 has 13 residues. CDR3 sequence reads: CASSSTLNTEAFF. In nucleotides, the CDR3 is TGTGCCAGCAGTTCTACACTGAACACTGAAGCTTTCTTT.

The chain combines TRBV12-3 or TRBV12-4 with TRBJ2-7; 7 bases are shared with TRBD1. J lost 4 bases, V lost 6 bases, and 3 bases had no gene match. CDR3 length: 12 amino acids. The CDR3 is CASRTTGYEQYF. The CDR3 DNA sequence: TGTGCCAGCAGGACGACAGGGTACGAGCAGTACTTC.

This chain connects TRBV5-4 to TRBJ2-5; 8 bases are shared with TRBD2. The CDR3 has 16 residues. V shed 1 base, J shed 4 bases, and the junction held 9 bases outside the gene matches. The germline V gene encodes CDR1 SGHNT and CDR2 YYREEE (reference sequence). CDR3 protein: CASSLPSSGGRETQYF. The CDR3 region has the DNA TGTGCCAGCAGCTTGCCTAGCAGCGGGGGAAGAGAGACCCAGTACTTC.

The J gene is TRBJ2-7, the V gene TRBV6-4; D remains ambiguous. V gave up 6 bases and J gave up 4 bases, with 13 bases separating them. The CDR3 contains 13 residues. Per germline, CDR1 MRHNA and CDR2 SNTAGT. DNA of the CDR3: TGTGCCAGCAGCTACTCCATAGGGTACGAGCAGTACTTC. Amino acids: CASSYSIGYEQYF.

The rearrangement links TRBV19 to TRBJ2-1; possible D gene TRBD1, 5 bases. This CDR3 contains 15 residues. The germline V gene encodes CDR1 LNHDA and CDR2 SQIVND (reference sequence). V lost 5 bases to trimming and J lost 0 bases, with 11 bases between them. Here the CDR3 DNA reads TGTGCCAGTAGTTACTCAGGGAACTCCTACAATGAGCAGTTCTTC. This gives the protein CASSYSGNSYNEQFF. Complete variable domain (other parts from reference TRBV19 and TRBJ2-1): DGGITQSPKYLFRKEGQNVTLSCEQNLNHDAMYWYRQDPGQGLRLIYYSQIVNDFQKGDIAEGYSVSREKKESFPLTVTSAQKNPTAFYLCASSYSGNSYNEQFFGPGTRLTVL.

This clone is a singleton in its sample. The chain recombines TRBV9 with TRBJ2-1; TRBD2 aligns across 8 bases. The CDR3 contains 14 residues. J was trimmed by 6 bases and V by 3 bases; bases with no gene match: 5. The germline V gene has CDR1 SGDLS and CDR2 YYNGEE. For the CDR3, the DNA is TGTGCCAGCAGCGCCTCGGGAGGGAGCAATGAGCAGTTCTTC. Protein: CASSASGGSNEQFF.

The rearrangement uses TRBV29-1 and TRBJ2-3; the match to TRBD2 covers 10 bases. Germline loops: CDR1 SQVTM, CDR2 ANQGSEA. The CDR3 totals 12 residues. In nucleotides, the CDR3 is TGCAGTAGCGGGGGGCGCACAGATACGCAGTATTTT. Translation gives CSSGGRTDTQYF.

This clone was counted a few times. This chain uses TRBV7-9 with TRBJ1-3; 7 bases align to TRBD1. Per the germline V gene, CDR1 is SEHNR and CDR2 is FQNEAQ (reference sequence). The J segment lost 8 bases and the V segment lost 4 bases, leaving 8 bases of the junction unmatched. CDR3 length: 14 residues. The CDR3 sequence is CASSYRDRQYTIYF. The CDR3 DNA reads as TGTGCCAGCAGCTACCGGGACAGACAATACACCATATATTTT.

This chain links TRBV7-9 with TRBJ2-2; 8 bases are shared with TRBD1. Germline V gene sequence: CDR1 SEHNR, CDR2 FQNEAQ (reference sequence). This CDR3 region has 14 residues. V trimming: 5 bases; J trimming: 5 bases; junction bases outside the gene matches: 4. CDR3 loop: CASSITGGTGELFF. DNA for the CDR3: TGTGCCAGCAGCATTACAGGGGGGACCGGGGAGCTGTTTTTT.

This clone showed up just a few times. This sequence joins TRBV7-3 and TRBJ1-3; tentatively, D is TRBD1 (5 bases). Germline-derived CDR1 and CDR2 are SGHTA and FQGTGA. This CDR3 is 16 amino acids long. V was pared by 4 bases and J by 4 bases, with 17 bases between. The CDR3 protein is CASSSPGHYQGNTIYF. CDR3 DNA: TGTGCCAGCAGCTCCCCGGGGCACTACCAAGGAAACACCATATATTTT.

This clone was recorded a few times. V usage is TRBV2 and J usage is TRBJ1-6, with D possibly TRBD1 on 6 matching bases. From germline, CDR1 is SNHLY and CDR2 FYNNEI. CDR3 length equals 14 residues. Trimming took 6 bases from V and 7 from J, leaving 13 bases between them. The CDR3 DNA follows: TGTGCCAGCAGATCGACAGGTGGGAATTCACCCCTCCACTTT. Its protein is CASRSTGGNSPLHF.

This chain connects TRBV7-9 to TRBJ1-1; the D gene is possibly TRBD1 (6 bases). The CDR3 is made up of 14 amino acids. CDR1 and CDR2 from the germline V gene are SEHNR and FQNEAQ (reference sequence). Trimming pared 5 bases from V and 3 bases from J, leaving 13 bases between. The CDR3 nucleotides read TGTGCCAGCAGCGGACCGGGGGCAGACACTGAAGCTTTCTTT. Protein: CASSGPGADTEAFF.

The sample holds a few counts of this clone. The V and J genes are TRBV4-1 and TRBJ1-1; D is unclear. Trimming removed 0 bases from V and 3 bases from J, with 5 bases in between. The germline V gene encodes CDR1 MGHRA and CDR2 YSYEKL. CDR3 length: 13 residues. This CDR3 is CASSQDRDTEAFF. In nucleotides, the CDR3 is TGCGCCAGCAGCCAAGATAGGGACACTGAAGCTTTCTTT.

V usage is TRBV5-1 and J usage is TRBJ1-1; no definite D call. Trimming took 2 bases from V and 4 from J, leaving 12 bases between them. CDR3 length equals 14 residues. The germline V gene encodes CDR1 SGHRS and CDR2 YFSETQ. The CDR3 DNA reads TGCGCCAGCAGCTTTGCGGAAAAGGGCACTGAAGCTTTCTTT. This gives the protein CASSFAEKGTEAFF. The full variable domain, its missing parts supplied by reference TRBV5-1 and TRBJ1-1, is KAGVTQTPRYLIKTRGQQVTLSCSPISGHRSVSWYQQTPGQGLQFLFEYFSETQRNKGNFPGRFSGRQFSNSRSEMNVSTLELGDSALYLCASSFAEKGTEAFFGQGTRLTVV.